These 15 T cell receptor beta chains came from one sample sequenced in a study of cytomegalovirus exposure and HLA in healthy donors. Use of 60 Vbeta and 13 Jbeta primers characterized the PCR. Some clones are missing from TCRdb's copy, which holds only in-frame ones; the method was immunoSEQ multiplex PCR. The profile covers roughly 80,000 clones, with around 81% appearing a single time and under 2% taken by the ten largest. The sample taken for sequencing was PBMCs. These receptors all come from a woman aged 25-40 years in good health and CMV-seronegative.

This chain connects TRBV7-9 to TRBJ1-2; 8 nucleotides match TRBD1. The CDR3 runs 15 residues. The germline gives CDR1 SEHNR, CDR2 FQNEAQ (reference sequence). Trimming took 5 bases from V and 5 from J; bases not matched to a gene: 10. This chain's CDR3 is CASSLSDRAGYGYTF. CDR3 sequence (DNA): TGTGCCAGCAGCCTCTCGGACAGGGCGGGATATGGCTACACCTTC.

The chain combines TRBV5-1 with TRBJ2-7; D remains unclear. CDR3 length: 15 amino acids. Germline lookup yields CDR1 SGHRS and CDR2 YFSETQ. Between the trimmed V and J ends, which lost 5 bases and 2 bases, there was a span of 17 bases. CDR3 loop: CASRGNRKPAYEQYF. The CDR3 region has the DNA TGCGCCAGCAGGGGCAATAGAAAACCTGCCTACGAGCAGTACTTC.

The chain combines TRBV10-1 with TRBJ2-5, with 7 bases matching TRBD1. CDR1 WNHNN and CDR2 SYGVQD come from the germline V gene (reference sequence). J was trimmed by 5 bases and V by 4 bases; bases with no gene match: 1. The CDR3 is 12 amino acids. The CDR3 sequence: CASSVQGETQYF. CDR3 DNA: TGCGCCAGCAGTGTACAGGGGGAGACCCAGTACTTC.

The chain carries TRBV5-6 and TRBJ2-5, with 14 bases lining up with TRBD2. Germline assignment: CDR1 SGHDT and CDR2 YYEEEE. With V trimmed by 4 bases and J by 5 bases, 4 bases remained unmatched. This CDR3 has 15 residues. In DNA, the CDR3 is TGTGCCAGCAGCGCCGGACTAGCGGGAGGTGAGACCCAGTACTTC. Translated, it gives CASSAGLAGGETQYF.

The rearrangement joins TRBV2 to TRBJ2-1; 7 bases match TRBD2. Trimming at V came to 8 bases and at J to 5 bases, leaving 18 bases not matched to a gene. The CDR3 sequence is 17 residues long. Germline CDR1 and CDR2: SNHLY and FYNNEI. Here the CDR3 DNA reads TGTGCCAGCGGGTGGGACCCCGCGGGAGCAAATAACAATGAGCAGTTCTTC. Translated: CASGWDPAGANNNEQFF.

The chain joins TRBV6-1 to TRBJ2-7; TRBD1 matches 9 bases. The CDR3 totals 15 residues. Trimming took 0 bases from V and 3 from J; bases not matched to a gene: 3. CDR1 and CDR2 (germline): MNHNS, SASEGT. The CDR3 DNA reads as TGTGCCAGCAGTGAAGCGGGGACAGGGTACTACGAGCAGTACTTC. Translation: CASSEAGTGYYEQYF.

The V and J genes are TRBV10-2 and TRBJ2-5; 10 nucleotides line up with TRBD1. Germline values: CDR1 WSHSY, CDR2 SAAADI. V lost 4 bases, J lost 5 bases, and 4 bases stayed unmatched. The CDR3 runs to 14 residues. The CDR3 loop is CASSVTGGTETQYF. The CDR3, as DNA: TGCGCCAGCAGTGTGACAGGGGGCACGGAGACCCAGTACTTC.

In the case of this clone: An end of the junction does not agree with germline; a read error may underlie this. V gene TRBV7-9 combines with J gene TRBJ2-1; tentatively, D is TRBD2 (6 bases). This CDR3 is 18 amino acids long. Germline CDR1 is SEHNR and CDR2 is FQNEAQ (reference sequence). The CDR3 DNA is TGTTCCAGCAGCTTAGATCGATTGGGGAGGACCAGCTACAATGAGCAGTTCTTC. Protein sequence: CSSSLDRLGRTSYNEQFF.

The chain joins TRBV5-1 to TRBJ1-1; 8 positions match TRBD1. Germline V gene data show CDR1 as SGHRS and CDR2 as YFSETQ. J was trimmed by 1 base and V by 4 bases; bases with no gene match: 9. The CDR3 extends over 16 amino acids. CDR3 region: CASSEAYGTGNTEAFF. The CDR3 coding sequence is TGCGCCAGCAGCGAAGCGTACGGGACAGGGAACACTGAAGCTTTCTTT. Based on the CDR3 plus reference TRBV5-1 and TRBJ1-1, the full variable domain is KAGVTQTPRYLIKTRGQQVTLSCSPISGHRSVSWYQQTPGQGLQFLFEYFSETQRNKGNFPGRFSGRQFSNSRSEMNVSTLELGDSALYLCASSEAYGTGNTEAFFGQGTRLTVV.

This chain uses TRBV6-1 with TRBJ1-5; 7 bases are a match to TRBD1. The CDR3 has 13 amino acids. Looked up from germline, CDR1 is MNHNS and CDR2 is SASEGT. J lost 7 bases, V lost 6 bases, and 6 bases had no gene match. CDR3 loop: CASRGGQFQPQHF. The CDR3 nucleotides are TGTGCCAGCAGGGGGGGACAGTTCCAGCCCCAGCATTTT.

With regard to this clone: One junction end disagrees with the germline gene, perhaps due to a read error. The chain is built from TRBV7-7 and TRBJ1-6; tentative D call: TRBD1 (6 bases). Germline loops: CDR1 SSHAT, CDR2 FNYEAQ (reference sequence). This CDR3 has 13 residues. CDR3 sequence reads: CASSLDRNSPLHF. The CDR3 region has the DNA TGTGCTAGCAGCCTCGACAGGAATTCACCCCTCCACTTT.

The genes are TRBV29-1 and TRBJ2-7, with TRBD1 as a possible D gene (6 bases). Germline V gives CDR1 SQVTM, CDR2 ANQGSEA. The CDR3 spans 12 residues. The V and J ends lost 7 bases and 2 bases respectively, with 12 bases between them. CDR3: CSALTGPYEQYF. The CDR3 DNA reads TGCAGCGCCTTGACAGGTCCCTACGAGCAGTACTTC.

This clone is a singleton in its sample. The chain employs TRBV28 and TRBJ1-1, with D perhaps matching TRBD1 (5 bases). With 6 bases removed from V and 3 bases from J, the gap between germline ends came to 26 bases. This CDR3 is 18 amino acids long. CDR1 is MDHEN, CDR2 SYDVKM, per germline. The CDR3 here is CASSFRGVWPIADTEAFF. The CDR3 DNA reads TGTGCCAGCAGCTTTCGAGGGGTATGGCCTATAGCGGACACTGAAGCTTTCTTT.

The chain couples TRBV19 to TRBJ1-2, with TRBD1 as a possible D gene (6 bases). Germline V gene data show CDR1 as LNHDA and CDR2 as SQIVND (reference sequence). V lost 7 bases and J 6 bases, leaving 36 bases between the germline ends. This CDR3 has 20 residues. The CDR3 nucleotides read TGTGCCAGTACCCCAATTCAGGGGATTCCCGGACAGCCCCCACTTAATGGCTACACCTTC. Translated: CASTPIQGIPGQPPLNGYTF.

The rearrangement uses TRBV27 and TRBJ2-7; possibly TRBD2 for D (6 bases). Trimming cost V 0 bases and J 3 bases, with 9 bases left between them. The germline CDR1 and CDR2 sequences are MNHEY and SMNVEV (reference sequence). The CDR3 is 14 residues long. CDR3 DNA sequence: TGTGCCAGCAGTTTATCGCCTAGCGACTACGAGCAGTACTTC. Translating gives CASSLSPSDYEQYF.